This TCR beta chain was obtained from a study of T cell changes during pregnancy in multiple sclerosis (dated by TCRdb to between 2019 and 2020). Context from the whole study: In women with multiple sclerosis, the researchers looked at how the T cell repertoire shifted as pregnancy progressed.

Receptor amplification or capture employed the immunoSEQ multiplex PCR assay. TCRdb took over this immuneACCESS table, retaining in-frame rearrangements with V and J assigned. Such tables are incomplete; in checked studies, under half of the missing clones stem from an unresolved V gene, and the remainder is unexplained. The sample table lists about 59,000 clones, about 93% of them with a count of one. 2% to 3% of the sample is held by the ten biggest clonotypes. Relative to germline, V is 4 bases shorter and J is 3 bases shorter, with 14 bases between their ends. For CDR1 and CDR2, the germline V gene lists SGHRS and YFSETQ. Measured from the cysteine to the phenylalanine, the CDR3 is 14 residues long. Here the CDR3 DNA is all that survives: 42 bases in frame from base 1. Remarks on this clone: What antigen it recognizes has not been identified. There are no base qualities to consult, and no much larger clone falls within one base.

Here the sequenced sample was CD8+ T cells from peripheral blood mononuclear cells, taken in the third trimester of pregnancy. This receptor chain uses TRBV5-1 and TRBJ2-7; a weak D assignment points to TRBD2 (6 bases agree). The clonotype originates from a female donor with multiple sclerosis, enrolled in a pregnancy study. The DNA sequence reads TGCGCCAGCAGCGTCCGGGACTCCCTCTACGAGCAGTACTTC. Translated, it reads CASSVRDSLYEQYF.